Listed below are T cell receptor beta chains from one sample, sequenced in a study of cytomegalovirus exposure and HLA in healthy donors. Measured with immunoSEQ multiplex PCR; TCRdb has only the in-frame clones, and not every one. The data show about 89,000 clones, over 75% seen once. Sample: PBMCs. These receptors were obtained from a female donor in good health and CMV-seropositive. The CDR3 runs from the conserved cysteine through the conserved F or W. A D gene is named only where the DNA matches it firmly. The size of a clone is reported for some rows only, either as once, few or many, or as a class for expanded clones.

J gene	D gene	V gene	clone size	CDR3 length	CDR3 protein	CDR3 DNA
TRBJ2-3	TRBD2	TRBV4-1	-	17	CASSHGLAGVGGYTQYF	TGCGCCAGCAGCCACGGACTAGCGGGAGTAGGTGGCTATACGCAGTATTTT
TRBJ1-1	-	TRBV19	-	15	CASSTRDILNTEAFF	TGTGCCAGTAGTACCCGGGACATCCTGAACACTGAAGCTTTCTTT
TRBJ2-1	TRBD2	TRBV28	-	14	CASQGGTTYNEQFF	TGTGCCAGTCAAGGAGGGACTACCTACAATGAGCAGTTCTTC
TRBJ1-2	TRBD1	TRBV6-1	-	12	CASSTQGVGYTF	TGTGCCAGCAGTACACAGGGGGTGGGCTACACCTTC
TRBJ1-6	-	TRBV11-3	-	13	CASSLEPGTPLHF	TGTGCCAGCAGCTTAGAACCAGGGACACCCCTCCACTTT
TRBJ1-1	-	TRBV7-9	few	14	CASSFRPSKTEAFF	TGTGCCAGCAGCTTCAGGCCCAGTAAGACTGAAGCTTTCTTT
TRBJ2-1	TRBD1	TRBV5-6	once	17	CASSTWTGRSSYNEQFF	TGTGCCAGCAGCACCTGGACAGGCCGAAGCTCCTACAATGAGCAGTTCTTC
TRBJ2-2	-	TRBV6-5	-	14	CASRTDPGTGELFF	TGTGCCAGCAGAACAGACCCTGGCACCGGGGAGCTGTTTTTT
TRBJ2-5	-	TRBV7-8	once	13	CASSRLTLREQYF	TGTGCCAGCAGCCGCCTCACCCTTAGGGAGCAGTACTTC
TRBJ2-5	TRBD2	TRBV5-4	-	16	CASSLEVGGLEETQYF	TGTGCCAGCAGCTTGGAAGTGGGGGGACTAGAAGAGACCCAGTACTTC
TRBJ1-4	-	TRBV19	-	14	CASSIQGPHEKLFF	TGTGCCAGTAGTATACAGGGGCCACATGAAAAACTGTTTTTT
TRBJ1-1	-	TRBV7-2	-	14	CASSFGHSNTEAFF	TGTGCCAGCAGCTTTGGACACTCGAACACTGAAGCTTTCTTT
TRBJ1-1	-	TRBV4-1	-	14	CASSQGALDTEAFF	TGCGCCAGCAGCCAAGGTGCTTTAGACACTGAAGCTTTCTTT
TRBJ2-3	TRBD2	TRBV7-2	-	18	CASSSQWTSGGVVDTQYF	TGTGCCAGCAGCTCTCAATGGACTAGCGGGGGGGTGGTTGATACGCAGTATTTT
TRBJ1-1	-	TRBV2	once	12	CASSVEFTSAFF	TGTGCCAGCAGTGTCGAGTTCACTTCGGCTTTCTTT
TRBJ2-1	TRBD2	TRBV7-2	-	15	CASSLSGLAGGEQFF	TGTGCCAGCAGCTTATCAGGGCTAGCGGGGGGTGAGCAGTTCTTC
TRBJ2-7	-	TRBV5-4	-	13	CASSLERSYEQYF	TGTGCCAGCAGCTTGGAACGGTCCTACGAGCAGTACTTC
TRBJ1-3	-	TRBV4-1	-	15	CASSRSGADGNTIYF	TGCGCCAGCAGCCGCTCAGGGGCGGACGGAAACACCATATATTTT
TRBJ2-5	TRBD2	TRBV4-1	-	16	CASSLETSGGKETQYF	TGCGCCAGCAGCCTGGAGACTAGCGGGGGGAAAGAGACCCAGTACTTC
TRBJ1-5	-	TRBV28	-	16	CASSLRQGLGNQPQHF	TGTGCCAGCAGTTTAAGGCAGGGTTTGGGCAATCAGCCCCAGCATTTT
TRBJ2-1	TRBD2	TRBV6-5	-	13	CASGSGGYNEQFF	TGTGCCAGCGGAAGCGGGGGGTACAATGAGCAGTTCTTC
TRBJ1-2	TRBD1	TRBV4-1	few	16	CASSQSGQNLIYGYTF	TGCGCCAGCAGCCAGTCGGGACAGAACCTAATCTATGGCTACACCTTC
TRBJ2-3	-	TRBV7-6	-	16	CASSFRNRRDSDTQYF	TGTGCCAGCAGCTTTCGGAACAGACGAGATTCAGATACGCAGTATTTT